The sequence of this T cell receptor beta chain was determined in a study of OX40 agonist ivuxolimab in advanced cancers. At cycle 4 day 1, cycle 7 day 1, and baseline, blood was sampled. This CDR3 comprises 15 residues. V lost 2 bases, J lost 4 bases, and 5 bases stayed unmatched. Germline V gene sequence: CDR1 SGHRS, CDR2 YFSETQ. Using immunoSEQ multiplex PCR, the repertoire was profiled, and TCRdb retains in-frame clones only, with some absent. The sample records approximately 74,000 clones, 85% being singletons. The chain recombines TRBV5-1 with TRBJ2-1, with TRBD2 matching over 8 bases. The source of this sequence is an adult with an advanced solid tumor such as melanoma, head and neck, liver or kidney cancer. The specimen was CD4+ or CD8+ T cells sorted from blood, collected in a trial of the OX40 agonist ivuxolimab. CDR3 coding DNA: TGCGCCAGCAGCTTATTAGCGGGGAGTTACAATGAGCAGTTCTTC. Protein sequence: CASSLLAGSYNEQFF.